The source of this TCR beta chain is a study of human T cells and chemical hapten exposure. CDR3 length: 13 residues. Germline loops: CDR1 KGHSH, CDR2 LQKENI. The ends were cut back, 5 bases at V and 0 bases at J, with 7 bases in the middle. Indicated time point: patch test 1, 2 weeks after DPC sensitization. The treatment is: therapeutic diphenylcyclopropenone sensitization with weekly scalp DPC. One entry per CDR3 protein, called by TCRdb with MiXCR from the RACE reads. The sample lists tens of thousands of distinct CDR3 sequences, 8% to 11% occurring once. The receptor was derived from a man aged 40-49 years with alopecia areata. Some clones in this sample may be carry-over from other donors' samples. The sequences come from whole blood, collected in connection with sensitization to the hapten diphenylcyclopropenone (DPC). The gene calls are TRBV18 and TRBJ1-1; D is perhaps TRBD1 (5 bases). The CDR3, as DNA: TGTGCCAGCTCAGGGGCGATGAACACTGAAGCTTTCTTT. Amino acid sequence: CASSGAMNTEAFF.